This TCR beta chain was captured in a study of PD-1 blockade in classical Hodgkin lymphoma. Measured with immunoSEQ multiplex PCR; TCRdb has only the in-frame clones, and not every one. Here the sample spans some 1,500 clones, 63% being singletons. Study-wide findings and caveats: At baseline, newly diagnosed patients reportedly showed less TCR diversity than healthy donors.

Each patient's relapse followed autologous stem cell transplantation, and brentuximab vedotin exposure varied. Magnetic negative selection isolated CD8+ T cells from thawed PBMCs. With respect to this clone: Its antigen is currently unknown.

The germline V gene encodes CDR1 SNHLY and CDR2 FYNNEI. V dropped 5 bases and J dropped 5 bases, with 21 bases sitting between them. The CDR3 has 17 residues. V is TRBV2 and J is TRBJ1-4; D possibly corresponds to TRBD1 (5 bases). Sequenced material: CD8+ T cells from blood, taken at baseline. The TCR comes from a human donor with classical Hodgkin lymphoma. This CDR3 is CASSWDHSFPQNEKLFF. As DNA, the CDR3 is TGTGCCAGCAGTTGGGACCATTCCTTTCCCCAGAATGAAAAACTGTTTTTT. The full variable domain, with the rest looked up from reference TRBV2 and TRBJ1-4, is EPEVTQTPSHQVTQMGQEVILRCVPISNHLYFYWYRQILGQKVEFLVSFYNNEISEKSEIFDDQFSVERPDGSNFTLKIRSTKLEDSAMYFCASSWDHSFPQNEKLFFGSGTQLSVL.